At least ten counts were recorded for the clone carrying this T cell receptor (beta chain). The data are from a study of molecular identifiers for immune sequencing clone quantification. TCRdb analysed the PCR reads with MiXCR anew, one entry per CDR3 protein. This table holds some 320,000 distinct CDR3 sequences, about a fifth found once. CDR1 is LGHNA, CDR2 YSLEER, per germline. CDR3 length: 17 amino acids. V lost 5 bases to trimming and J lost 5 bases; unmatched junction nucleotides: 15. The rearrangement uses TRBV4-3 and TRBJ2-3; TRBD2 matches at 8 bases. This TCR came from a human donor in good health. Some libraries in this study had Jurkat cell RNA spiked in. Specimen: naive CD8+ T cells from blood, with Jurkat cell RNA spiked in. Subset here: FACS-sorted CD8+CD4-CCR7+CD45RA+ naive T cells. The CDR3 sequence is CASSINLLAEAGDTQYF. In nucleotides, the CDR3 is TGCGCCAGCAGCATAAATTTACTAGCGGAGGCAGGAGATACGCAGTATTTT.